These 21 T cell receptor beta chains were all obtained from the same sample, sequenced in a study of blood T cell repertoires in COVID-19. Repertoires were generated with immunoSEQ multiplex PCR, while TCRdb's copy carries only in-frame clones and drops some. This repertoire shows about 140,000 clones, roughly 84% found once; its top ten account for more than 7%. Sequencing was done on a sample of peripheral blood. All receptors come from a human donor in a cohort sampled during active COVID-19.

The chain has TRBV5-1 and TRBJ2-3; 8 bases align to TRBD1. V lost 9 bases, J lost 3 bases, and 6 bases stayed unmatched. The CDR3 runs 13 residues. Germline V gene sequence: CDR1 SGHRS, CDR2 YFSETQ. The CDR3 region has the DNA TGCGCCACCCAGGGGGCCGGAACAGATACGCAGTATTTT. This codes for CATQGAGTDTQYF.

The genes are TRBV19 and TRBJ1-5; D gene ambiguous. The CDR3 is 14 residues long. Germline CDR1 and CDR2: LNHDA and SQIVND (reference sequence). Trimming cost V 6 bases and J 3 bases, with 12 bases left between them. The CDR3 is CASSFQTTNQPQHF. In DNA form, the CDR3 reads TGTGCCAGTAGCTTTCAAACAACCAATCAGCCCCAGCATTTT.

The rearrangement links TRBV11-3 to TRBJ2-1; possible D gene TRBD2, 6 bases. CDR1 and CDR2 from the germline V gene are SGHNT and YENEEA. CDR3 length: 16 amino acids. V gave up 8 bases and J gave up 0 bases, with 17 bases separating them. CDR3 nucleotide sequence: TGTGCCAGCGCCGCGGGGCCGGTGAGCTCCTACAATGAGCAGTTCTTC. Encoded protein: CASAAGPVSSYNEQFF.

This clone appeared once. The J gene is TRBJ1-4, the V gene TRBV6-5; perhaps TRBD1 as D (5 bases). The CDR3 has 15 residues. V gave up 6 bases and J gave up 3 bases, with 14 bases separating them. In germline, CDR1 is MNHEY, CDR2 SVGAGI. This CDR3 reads CASSRGGGPNEKLFF. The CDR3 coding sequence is TGTGCCAGCAGCCGTGGGGGGGGACCTAATGAAAAACTGTTTTTT.

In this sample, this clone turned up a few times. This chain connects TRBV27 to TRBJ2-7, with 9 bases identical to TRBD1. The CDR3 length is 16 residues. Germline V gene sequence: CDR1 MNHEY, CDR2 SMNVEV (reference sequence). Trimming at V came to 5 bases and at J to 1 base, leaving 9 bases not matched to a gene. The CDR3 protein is CASSGLGTGRSYEQYF. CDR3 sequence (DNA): TGTGCCAGCAGTGGGTTGGGGACAGGGCGTTCCTACGAGCAGTACTTC.

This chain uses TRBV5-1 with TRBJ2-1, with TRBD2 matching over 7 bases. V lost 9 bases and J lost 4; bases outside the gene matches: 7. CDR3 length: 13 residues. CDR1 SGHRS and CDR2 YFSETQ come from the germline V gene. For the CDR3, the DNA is TGCGCCACCAGAGGCGGGGGTTACAATGAGCAGTTCTTC. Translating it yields CATRGGGYNEQFF. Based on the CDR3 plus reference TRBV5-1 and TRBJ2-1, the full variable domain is KAGVTQTPRYLIKTRGQQVTLSCSPISGHRSVSWYQQTPGQGLQFLFEYFSETQRNKGNFPGRFSGRQFSNSRSEMNVSTLELGDSALYLCATRGGGYNEQFFGPGTRLTVL.

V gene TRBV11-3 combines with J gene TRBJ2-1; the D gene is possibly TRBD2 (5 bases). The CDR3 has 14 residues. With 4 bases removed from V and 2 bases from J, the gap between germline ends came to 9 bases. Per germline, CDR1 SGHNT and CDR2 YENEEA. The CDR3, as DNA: TGTGCCAGCAGCTACGGACTTACCTACAATGAGCAGTTCTTC. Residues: CASSYGLTYNEQFF.

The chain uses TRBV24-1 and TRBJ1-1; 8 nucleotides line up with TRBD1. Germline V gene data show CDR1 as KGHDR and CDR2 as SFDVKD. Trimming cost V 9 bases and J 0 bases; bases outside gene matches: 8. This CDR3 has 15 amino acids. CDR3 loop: CATCPGQDLNTEAFF. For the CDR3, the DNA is TGTGCCACCTGTCCGGGACAGGACTTGAACACTGAAGCTTTCTTT.

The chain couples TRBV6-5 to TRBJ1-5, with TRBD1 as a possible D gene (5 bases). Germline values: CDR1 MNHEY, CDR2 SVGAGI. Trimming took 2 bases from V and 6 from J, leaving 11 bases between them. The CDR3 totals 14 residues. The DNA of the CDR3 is TGTGCCAGCAGTTACACCCAGGGCGGTCAGCCCCAGCATTTT. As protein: CASSYTQGGQPQHF.

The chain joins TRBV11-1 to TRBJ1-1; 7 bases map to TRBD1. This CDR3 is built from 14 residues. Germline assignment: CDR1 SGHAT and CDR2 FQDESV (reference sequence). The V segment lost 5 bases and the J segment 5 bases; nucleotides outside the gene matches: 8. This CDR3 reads CASSMRQGRTEAFF. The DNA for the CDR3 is TGTGCCAGCAGCATGCGACAGGGACGAACTGAAGCTTTCTTT.

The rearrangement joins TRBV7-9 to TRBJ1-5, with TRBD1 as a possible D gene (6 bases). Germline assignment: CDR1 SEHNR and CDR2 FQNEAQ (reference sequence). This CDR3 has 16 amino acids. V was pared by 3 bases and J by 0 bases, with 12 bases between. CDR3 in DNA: TGTGCCAGCAGCTTCACAGGGCCTAATAGCAATCAGCCCCAGCATTTT. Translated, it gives CASSFTGPNSNQPQHF.

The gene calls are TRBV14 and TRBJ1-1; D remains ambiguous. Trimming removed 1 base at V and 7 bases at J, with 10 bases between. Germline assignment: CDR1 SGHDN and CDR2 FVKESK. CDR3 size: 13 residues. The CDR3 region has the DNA TGTGCCAGCAGCCAAGTGCCCAGTCTTGAAGCTTTCTTT. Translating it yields CASSQVPSLEAFF.

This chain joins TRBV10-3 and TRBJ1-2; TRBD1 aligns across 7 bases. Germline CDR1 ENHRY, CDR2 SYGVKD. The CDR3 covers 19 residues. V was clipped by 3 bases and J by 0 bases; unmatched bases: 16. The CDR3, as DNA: TGTGCCATCAGTGAACCCGACAGGGTGGTTAAAGGGGCTAACTATGGCTACACCTTC. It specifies CAISEPDRVVKGANYGYTF.

The CDR3 loop reads CASSQERNRGTEAFF. Written as DNA, the CDR3 is TGCGCCAGCAGCCAAGAACGCAACAGGGGCACTGAAGCTTTCTTT. The rearrangement joins TRBV4-1 to TRBJ1-1, with 7 bases aligning to TRBD1. The CDR3 spans 15 residues. The germline V gene has CDR1 MGHRA and CDR2 YSYEKL. Unmatched junction bases numbered 5, after V lost 0 bases and J lost 4 bases.

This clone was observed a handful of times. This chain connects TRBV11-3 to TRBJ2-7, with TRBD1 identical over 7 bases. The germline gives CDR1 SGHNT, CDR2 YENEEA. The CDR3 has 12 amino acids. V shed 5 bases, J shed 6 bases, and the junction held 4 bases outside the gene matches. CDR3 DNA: TGTGCCAGCAGCCAAGGGGGCCGCGAGCAGTACTTC. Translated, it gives CASSQGGREQYF.

The CDR3 spells CASSPQDNQPQHF. The CDR3 bases are TGTGCCAGCAGCCCCCAGGACAATCAGCCCCAGCATTTT. The rearrangement uses TRBV3-1 (or the pseudogene TRBV3-2) and TRBJ1-5; no reliable D call. CDR1 and CDR2 (germline): LGHDT, YNNKEL (reference sequence). The CDR3 is 13 amino acids. V was cut by 4 bases and J by 3 bases, with 7 bases left in between.

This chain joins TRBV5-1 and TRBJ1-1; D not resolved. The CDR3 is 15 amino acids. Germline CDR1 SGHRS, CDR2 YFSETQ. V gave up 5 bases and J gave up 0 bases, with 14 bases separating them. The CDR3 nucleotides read TGCGCCAGCAGGTCGGGTGGTGGCATGAACACTGAAGCTTTCTTT. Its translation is CASRSGGGMNTEAFF.

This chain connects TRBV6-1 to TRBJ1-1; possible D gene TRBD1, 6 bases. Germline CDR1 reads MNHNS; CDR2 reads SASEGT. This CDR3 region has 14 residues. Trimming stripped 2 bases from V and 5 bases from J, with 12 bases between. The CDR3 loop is CASSEPQRGTEAFF. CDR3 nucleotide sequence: TGTGCCAGCAGTGAACCACAAAGGGGGACTGAAGCTTTCTTT.

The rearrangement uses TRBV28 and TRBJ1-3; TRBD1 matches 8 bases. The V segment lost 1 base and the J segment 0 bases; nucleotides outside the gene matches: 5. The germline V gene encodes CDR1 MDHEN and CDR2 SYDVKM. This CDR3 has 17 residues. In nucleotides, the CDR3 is TGTGCCAGCAGTTTATTTACAGGGGGTTTCTCTGGAAACACCATATATTTT. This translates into CASSLFTGGFSGNTIYF.

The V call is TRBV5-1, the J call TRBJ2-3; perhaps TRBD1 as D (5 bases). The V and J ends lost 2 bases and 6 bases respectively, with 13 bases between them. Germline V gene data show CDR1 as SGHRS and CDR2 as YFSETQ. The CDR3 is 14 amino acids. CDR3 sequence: CASSLGRVADTQYF. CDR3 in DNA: TGCGCCAGCAGCTTAGGCAGGGTTGCCGATACGCAGTATTTT.

CDR3 in amino acids: CASTAGQGYQETQYF. The CDR3 DNA reads as TGCGCCAGTACCGCGGGACAGGGGTACCAAGAGACCCAGTACTTC. This chain uses TRBV5-1 with TRBJ2-5; 10 bases are a match to TRBD1. This CDR3 is 15 amino acids long. V was pared by 8 bases and J by 0 bases, with 7 bases of the junction left unmatched. Germline V gives CDR1 SGHRS, CDR2 YFSETQ.